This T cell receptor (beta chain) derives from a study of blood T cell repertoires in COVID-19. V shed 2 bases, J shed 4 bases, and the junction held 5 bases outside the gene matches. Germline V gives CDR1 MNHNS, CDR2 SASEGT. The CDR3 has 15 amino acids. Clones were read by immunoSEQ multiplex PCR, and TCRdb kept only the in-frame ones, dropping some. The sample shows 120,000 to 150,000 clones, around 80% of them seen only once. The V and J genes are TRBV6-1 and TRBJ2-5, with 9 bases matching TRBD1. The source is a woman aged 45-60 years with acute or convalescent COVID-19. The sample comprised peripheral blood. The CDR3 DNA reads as TGTGCCAGCAGTGAACCCCCGGGACAGGGAGAGACCCAGTACTTC. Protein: CASSEPPGQGETQYF.